Below are 13 T cell receptor beta chains sequenced from a single sample in a study of shared clonotypes between healthy human individuals (dated by TCRdb to 2018 to 2021). To prepare the library, the immunoSEQ multiplex PCR assay was applied. TCRdb holds this immuneACCESS table with in-frame rearrangements only. Some clones are missing; in checked studies, unresolved V genes explain under half, and the rest has no known cause. Here the sample has 2 million to 2.5 million clones; 92% occur a single time. The top ten hold roughly 0.34% of the sample. The specimen sequenced was naive CD4+ T cells from PBMCs. Reading the label with the study, this specimen's cell subset or site is: CD45RA+ positively selected. The receptors stem from a man between 18 and 29 years old in good health. Some clones in this sample may be carry-over from other donors' samples.

The rearrangement joins TRBV10-3 to TRBJ2-7, with 10 bases matching TRBD2. CDR3 length: 16 residues. Per germline, CDR1 ENHRY and CDR2 SYGVKD. The ends lost 0 bases at V and 4 bases at J; junction bases unmatched: 6. The CDR3 DNA is TGTGCCATCAGTGAGTCGTGGGCTAGCGGGAGTTACGAGCAGTACTTC. Translating gives CAISESWASGSYEQYF.

The rearrangement joins TRBV2 to TRBJ2-1; 8 positions agree with TRBD2. There are 14 residues in the CDR3. Germline CDR1 reads SNHLY; CDR2 reads FYNNEI. The trim removed 7 bases at V and 6 bases at J, leaving 8 bases unmatched. In DNA, the CDR3 is TGTGCCAGCACTGGTAGCGGGGTCCTCAATGAGCAGTTCTTC. Encoded protein: CASTGSGVLNEQFF.

CDR3 residues: CASSLESRYYGYTF. As DNA, the CDR3 is TGCGCCAGCAGCTTGGAGTCCAGATACTATGGCTACACCTTC. This sequence joins TRBV5-1 and TRBJ1-2; D is ambiguous. The ends were cut back, 0 bases at V and 3 bases at J, with 9 bases in the middle. CDR3 size: 14 residues. From germline, CDR1 is SGHRS and CDR2 YFSETQ.

V usage is TRBV18 and J usage is TRBJ1-2; no clear D. The CDR3 has 15 residues. Germline values: CDR1 KGHSH, CDR2 LQKENI. Between the trimmed V and J ends, which lost 3 bases and 1 base, there was a span of 12 bases. The CDR3 DNA reads as TGTGCCAGCTCACCCCTAGCAGGCAGTAACTATGGCTACACCTTC. Translated: CASSPLAGSNYGYTF.

The chain combines TRBV5-1 with TRBJ2-1; D ambiguous. The CDR3 covers 12 residues. Germline V gene lookup returns CDR1 SGHRS and CDR2 YFSETQ. The V gene lost 1 base and the J gene lost 11 bases, with 10 bases spanning the gap. CDR3 in DNA: TGCGCCAGCAGCTTGATGCGGCAGAAGCAGTTCTTC. Its translation: CASSLMRQKQFF.

J is TRBJ1-1 and V is TRBV6-1, with D uncertain. V was trimmed by 0 bases and J by 6 bases, leaving 17 bases between them. The CDR3 extends over 16 amino acids. In germline, CDR1 is MNHNS, CDR2 SASEGT. In DNA, the CDR3 is TGTGCCAGCAGTGAAGCGCACGGATTTTACTGGGCTGAAGCTTTCTTT. This gives the protein CASSEAHGFYWAEAFF.

This clone was found once. J is TRBJ1-2 and V is TRBV5-6; D remains unclear. CDR1 SGHDT and CDR2 YYEEEE come from the germline V gene. CDR3 length: 12 residues. Trimming shortened V by 4 bases and J by 5 bases, and 9 bases separated the two germline ends. CDR3 residues: CASSQTYYGYTF. The CDR3 DNA reads TGTGCCAGCAGCCAGACCTATTATGGCTACACCTTC. The whole variable domain, remainder taken from reference TRBV5-6 and TRBJ1-2, is DAGVTQSPTHLIKTRGQQVTLRCSPKSGHDTVSWYQQALGQGPQFIFQYYEEEERQRGNFPDRFSGHQFPNYSSELNVNALLLGDSALYLCASSQTYYGYTFGSGTRLTVV.

The rearrangement uses TRBV6-1 and TRBJ1-4; 8 bases match TRBD1. The CDR3 extends over 15 amino acids. Trimming cost V 4 bases and J 8 bases; bases outside gene matches: 9. The V gene's germline CDR1 is MNHNS and CDR2 SASEGT. CDR3 DNA: TGTGCCAGCAGTGGCAGGGGGCCCCGGTACGAAAAACTGTTTTTT. Translating gives CASSGRGPRYEKLFF.

This chain uses TRBV28 with TRBJ2-7, with 7 bases identical to TRBD2. The junction had 14 bases not matched to a gene; V was cut back by 10 bases and J by 5 bases. Germline V gene sequence: CDR1 MDHEN, CDR2 SYDVKM. There are 14 residues in the CDR3. CDR3 nucleotide sequence: TGTGCCACCCTCAATCTGGCGGGAGTACACGAGCAGTACTTC. It is translated as CATLNLAGVHEQYF.

The genes are TRBV6-1 and TRBJ2-7; no definite D call. V was pared by 8 bases and J by 2 bases, with 10 bases between. CDR1 and CDR2 (germline): MNHNS, SASEGT. This CDR3 is built from 12 residues. As DNA, the CDR3 is TGTGCCAGCCTCACAAGGACCTACGAGCAGTACTTC. Residues: CASLTRTYEQYF.

The rearrangement joins TRBV6-5 to TRBJ2-5; 9 bases are shared with TRBD1. Matching the DNA end better, TRBJ2-7 makes the J call doubtful. CDR1 and CDR2 (germline): MNHEY, SVGAGI. The CDR3 is 15 residues long. This CDR3 is CASRHTRDRAYEQYF. Written as DNA, the CDR3 is TGTGCCAGCAGGCATACCCGGGACAGGGCCTACGAGCAGTACTTC.

The chain joins TRBV5-4 to TRBJ1-1, with 7 bases aligning to TRBD1. The V segment lost 0 bases and the J segment 5 bases; nucleotides outside the gene matches: 7. From germline, CDR1 is SGHNT and CDR2 YYREEE (reference sequence). This CDR3 region has 15 residues. The CDR3, as DNA: TGTGCCAGCAGCTTGGCCGAAAAGGGGGCAACTGAAGCTTTCTTT. As protein: CASSLAEKGATEAFF.

The chain has TRBV2 and TRBJ2-1, with 8 bases that match TRBD2. Germline values: CDR1 SNHLY, CDR2 FYNNEI. CDR3 length equals 15 residues. V gave up 4 bases and J gave up 9 bases; unmatched junction bases: 11. The CDR3 DNA is TGTGCCAGCAGTGGATCTACTAGCGGTTCAGGTGAGCAGTTCTTC. As protein: CASSGSTSGSGEQFF.